This entry features one TCR beta chain sequence. Its antigen is undetermined. The data were obtained in a study of T cell responses to AZD1222 COVID-19 vaccine. Study conclusions and caveats: Nearly half of spike-specific TCRs reportedly go after variant regions that carry no mutations. Donor demographics were predominantly white British with a female majority; clonal diversity may be underestimated.

TCRdb's table, derived via immunoSEQ multiplex PCR, lists solely in-frame clones and lacks some. Of about 85,000 clones in the sample, approximately 86% are singletons; the top ten hold approximately 10%. CDR1 and CDR2 (germline): MNHEY, SVGAGI. The V gene lost 6 bases and the J gene lost 1 base, with 13 bases spanning the gap. The CDR3 loop spans 14 amino acids. The input for sequencing was peripheral blood, taken on day 0 of MenACWY control vaccination. The receptor's source is an adult in good health. V is TRBV6-5 and J is TRBJ2-7, with no clear D. The CDR3: CASSSSDPSYEQYF. DNA of the CDR3: TGTGCCAGCAGCTCCTCGGACCCTTCCTACGAGCAGTACTTC.